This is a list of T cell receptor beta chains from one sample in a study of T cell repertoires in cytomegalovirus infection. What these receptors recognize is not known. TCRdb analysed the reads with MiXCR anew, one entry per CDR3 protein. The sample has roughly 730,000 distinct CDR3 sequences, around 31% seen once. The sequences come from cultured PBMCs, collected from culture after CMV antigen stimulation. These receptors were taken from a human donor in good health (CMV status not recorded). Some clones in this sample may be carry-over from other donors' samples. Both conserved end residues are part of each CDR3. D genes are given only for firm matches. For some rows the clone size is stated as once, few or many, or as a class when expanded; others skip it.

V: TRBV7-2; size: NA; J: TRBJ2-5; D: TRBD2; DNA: TGTGCCAGCGGGACGGGACTACTGCAAGAGACCCAGTACTTC; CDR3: CASGTGLLQETQYF
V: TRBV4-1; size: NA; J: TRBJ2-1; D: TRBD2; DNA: TGCGCCAGCAGCCAAGATCGGCTAGCGGGAGATAGCTACAATGAGCAGTTCTTC; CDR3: CASSQDRLAGDSYNEQFF
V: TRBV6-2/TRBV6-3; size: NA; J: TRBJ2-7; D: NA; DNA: TGTGCCAGCAGTTACTCGGACACGTCGGGGTACTTC; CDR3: CASSYSDTSGYF
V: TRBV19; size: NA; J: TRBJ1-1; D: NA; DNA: TGTGCCAGCGCCAGGGGTTGGGACACTGAAGCTTTCTTT; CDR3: CASARGWDTEAFF
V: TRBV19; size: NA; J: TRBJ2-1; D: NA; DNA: TGTGCCAGTACCCCAGTATTAAGCTCCTACAATGAGCAGTTCTTC; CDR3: CASTPVLSSYNEQFF
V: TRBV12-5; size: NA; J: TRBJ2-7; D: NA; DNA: TGTGCTAGTGCCGGACATTACGAGCAGTACTTC; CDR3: CASAGHYEQYF
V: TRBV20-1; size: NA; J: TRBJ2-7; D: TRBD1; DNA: TGCAGTGCTCCTAGGACAGGGGTCTACGAGCAGTACTTC; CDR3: CSAPRTGVYEQYF
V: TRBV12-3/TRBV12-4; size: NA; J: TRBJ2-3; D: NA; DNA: TGTGCCAGCAGCCCCAACTGGGACTCCACAGATACGCAGTATTTT; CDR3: CASSPNWDSTDTQYF
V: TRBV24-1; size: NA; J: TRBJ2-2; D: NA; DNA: TGTGCCACCAGTGCTCCCCCGGGGTCGGTTCGAGGGGACACCGGGGAGCTGTTTTTT; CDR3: CATSAPPGSVRGDTGELFF
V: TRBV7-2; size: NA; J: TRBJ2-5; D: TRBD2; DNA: TGTGCCAGCAGCTCGTACGTCTTAGCGGGGGGGAGAGAGACCCAGTACTTC; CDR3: CASSSYVLAGGRETQYF
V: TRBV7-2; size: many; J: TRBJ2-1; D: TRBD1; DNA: TGTGCCAGCAGCCCCGCTCCAGGGACAGGGGGCCATGAGCAGTTCTTC; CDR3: CASSPAPGTGGHEQFF
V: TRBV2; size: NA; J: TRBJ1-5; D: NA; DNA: TGTGCCAGCAGCGACACTCCTCAGCCCCAGCATTTT; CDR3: CASSDTPQPQHF
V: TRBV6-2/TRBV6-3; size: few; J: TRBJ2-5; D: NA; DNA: TGTGCCAGCAGTTACAGCAGGGGCTTCGGGGAGACCCAGTACTTC; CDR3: CASSYSRGFGETQYF
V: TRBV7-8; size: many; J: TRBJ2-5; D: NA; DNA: TGTGCCAGCAGCTTAGGGGGTTACGGCCCGAGGGAGACCCAGTACTTC; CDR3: CASSLGGYGPRETQYF
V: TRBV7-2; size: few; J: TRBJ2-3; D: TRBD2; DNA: TGTGCCAGCAGCTCAGCGGGGGGGGGCACAGATACGCAGTATTTT; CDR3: CASSSAGGGTDTQYF
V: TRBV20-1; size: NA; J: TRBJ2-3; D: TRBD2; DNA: TGCAGTGCTAGAGGGGCGACTCCTTCTAGCGGGGGGGATGGAGATACGCAGTATTTT; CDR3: CSARGATPSSGGDGDTQYF
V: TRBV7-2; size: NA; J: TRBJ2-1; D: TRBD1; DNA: TGTGCCAGCAGCGCCCGGGACAGCTCCTACAATGAGCAGTTCTTC; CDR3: CASSARDSSYNEQFF
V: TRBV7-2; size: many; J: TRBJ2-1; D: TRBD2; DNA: TGTGCCAGCAGCTTAGAGCGGGATAGGTCCTACAATGAGCAGTTCTTC; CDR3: CASSLERDRSYNEQFF
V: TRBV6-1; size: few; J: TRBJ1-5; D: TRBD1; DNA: TGTGCCAGCAGGCCGACAGGGGGATTACAGCCCCAGCATTTT; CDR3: CASRPTGGLQPQHF
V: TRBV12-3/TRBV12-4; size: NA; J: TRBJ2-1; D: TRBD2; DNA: TGTGCCAGCACCCTCCGGGGGGGTTTATACAATGAGCAGTTCTTC; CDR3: CASTLRGGLYNEQFF
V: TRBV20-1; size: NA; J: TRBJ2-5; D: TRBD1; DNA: TGCAGTGCTGTTGGACAGGGTGAAGAGACCCAGTACTTC; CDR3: CSAVGQGEETQYF
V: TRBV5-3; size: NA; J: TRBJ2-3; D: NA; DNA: TGTGCCAGCAGCTTGGTGGAGGGAGGTACGCAGTATTTT; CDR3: CASSLVEGGTQYF
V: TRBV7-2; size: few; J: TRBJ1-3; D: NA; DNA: TGTGCCAGCAGCTCTGAGGCGAGAAACACCATATATTTT; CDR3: CASSSEARNTIYF
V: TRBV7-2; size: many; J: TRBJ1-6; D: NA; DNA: TGTGCCAGCAGCTCACAGGGTTCGGATTCACCCCTCCACTTT; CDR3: CASSSQGSDSPLHF
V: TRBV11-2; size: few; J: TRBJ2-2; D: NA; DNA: TGTGCCAGCCAAACTAGCACGAACACCGGGGAGCTGTTTTTT; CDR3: CASQTSTNTGELFF
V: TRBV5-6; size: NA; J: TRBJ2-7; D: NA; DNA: TGTGCCAGCACCTCAAATAGCCAAGAGCAGTACTTC; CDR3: CASTSNSQEQYF
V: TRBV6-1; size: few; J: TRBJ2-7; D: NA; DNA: TGTGCCAGCAGTGAGTTGAGGCGAACCTACGAGCAGTACTTC; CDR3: CASSELRRTYEQYF
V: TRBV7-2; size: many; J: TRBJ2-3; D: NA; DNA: TGTGCCAGCAGCCATAGGTCACCGCGGGATACGCAGTATTTT; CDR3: CASSHRSPRDTQYF
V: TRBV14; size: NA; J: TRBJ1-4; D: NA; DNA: TGTGCCAGCAGCCAAGGTCGGCAGCTAAATGAAAAACTGTTTTTT; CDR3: CASSQGRQLNEKLFF
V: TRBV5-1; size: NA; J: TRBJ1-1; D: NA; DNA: TGCGCCAGCAGCTTGGAAGGGCCCTCCACTGAAGCTTTCTTT; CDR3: CASSLEGPSTEAFF
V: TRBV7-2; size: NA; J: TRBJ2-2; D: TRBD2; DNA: TGTGCCAGCAGCTTAAGTAGCGGGGGATCCGGGGAGCTGTTTTTT; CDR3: CASSLSSGGSGELFF
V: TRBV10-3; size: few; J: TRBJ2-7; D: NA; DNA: TGTGCCATAATGGACAAAGACGACTCCTACGAGCAGTACTTC; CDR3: CAIMDKDDSYEQYF
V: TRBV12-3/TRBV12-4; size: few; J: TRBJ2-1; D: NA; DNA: TGTGCCAGCAGTACTCCGGGACTGGGTAGGGGTGAGCAGTTCTTC; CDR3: CASSTPGLGRGEQFF
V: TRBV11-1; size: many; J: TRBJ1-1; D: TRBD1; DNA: TGTGCCAGCAGCCCCCGGAGGGCAGGGGGAGATACTGAAGCTTTCTTT; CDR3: CASSPRRAGGDTEAFF
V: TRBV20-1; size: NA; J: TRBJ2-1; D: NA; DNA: TGCAGTGTATCCGGATTTACGGGCTACAATGAGCAGTTCTTC; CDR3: CSVSGFTGYNEQFF
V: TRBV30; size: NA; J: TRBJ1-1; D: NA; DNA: TGTGCCTGGAGTAGGGACTCCCCAGGGTCTGAAGCTTTCTTT; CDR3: CAWSRDSPGSEAFF
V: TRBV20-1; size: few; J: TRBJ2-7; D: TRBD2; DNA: TGCAGTGCTAGAGGGGCCGTGGTAGCGGGAATTAACTCCTACGAGCAGTACTTC; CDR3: CSARGAVVAGINSYEQYF
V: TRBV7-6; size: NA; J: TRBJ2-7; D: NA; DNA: TGTGCCAGCAGCCCGTGGGGGGGCCAGGCGGAAGAGCAGTACTTC; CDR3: CASSPWGGQAEEQYF
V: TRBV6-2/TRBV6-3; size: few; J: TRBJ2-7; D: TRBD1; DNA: TGTGCCAGCAGCCGGACCGGGACAGGGAGCTCCTACGAGCAGTACTTC; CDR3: CASSRTGTGSSYEQYF
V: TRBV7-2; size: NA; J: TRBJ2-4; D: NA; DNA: TGTGCCAGCAGCGAGTCGCTTGGCTACACCTTTCAGTACTTC; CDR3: CASSESLGYTFQYF
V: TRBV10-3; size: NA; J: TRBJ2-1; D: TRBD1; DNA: TGTGCCATCGGTGGACAGGGGCCAAGCGATGAGCAGTTCTTC; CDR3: CAIGGQGPSDEQFF
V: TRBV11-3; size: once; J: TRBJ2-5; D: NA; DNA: TGTGCCAGCAGCTACGGTCGGGTATCCCAAGAGACCCAGTACTTC; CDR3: CASSYGRVSQETQYF
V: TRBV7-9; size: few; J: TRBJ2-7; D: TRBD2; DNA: TGTGCCAGCAGCTTAGTAACCAGCGGGGGAGAAGAGCAGTACTTC; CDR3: CASSLVTSGGEEQYF
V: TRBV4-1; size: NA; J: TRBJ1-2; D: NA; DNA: TGCGCCAGCAGCCAAGATGTTACAGATAACTATGGCTACACCTTC; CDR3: CASSQDVTDNYGYTF
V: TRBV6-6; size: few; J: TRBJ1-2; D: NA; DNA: TGTGCCACCGCGGCTGATAACTATGGCTACACCTTC; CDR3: CATAADNYGYTF
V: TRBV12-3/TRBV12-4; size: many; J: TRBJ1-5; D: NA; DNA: TGTGCCAGCAGCTTTGGCGGCAATCAGCCCCAGCATTTT; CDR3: CASSFGGNQPQHF
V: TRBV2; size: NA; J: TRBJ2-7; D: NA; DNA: TGTACCAGACAGGACGCCACGAGCTCCTACGAGCAGTACTTC; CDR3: CTRQDATSSYEQYF
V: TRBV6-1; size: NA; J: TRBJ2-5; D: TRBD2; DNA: TGTGCCAGTTACCCCGGCGGGGGGCCTCAAGAGACCCAGTACTTC; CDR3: CASYPGGGPQETQYF
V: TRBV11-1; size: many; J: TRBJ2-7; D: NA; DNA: TGTGCCAGCAGCTTTCTAGCGTCCTACGAGCAGTACTTC; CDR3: CASSFLASYEQYF
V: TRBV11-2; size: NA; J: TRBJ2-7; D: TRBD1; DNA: TGTGCCAGCAGCTTCACGACAGGGGTCGAGCAGTACTTC; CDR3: CASSFTTGVEQYF
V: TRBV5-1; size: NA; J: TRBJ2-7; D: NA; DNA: TGCGCCAGCAGCTACATAACGACGGGAGACAGTGGCTACGAGCAGTACTTC; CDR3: CASSYITTGDSGYEQYF
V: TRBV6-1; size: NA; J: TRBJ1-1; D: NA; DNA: TGTGCCAGCAGTTGGGATATGAACACTGAAGCTTTCTTT; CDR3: CASSWDMNTEAFF
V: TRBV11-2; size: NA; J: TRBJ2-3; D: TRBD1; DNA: TGTGCCAGCAGCAAGGACAGGTCCACAGATACGCAGTATTTT; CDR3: CASSKDRSTDTQYF
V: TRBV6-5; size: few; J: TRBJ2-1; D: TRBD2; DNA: TGTGCCAGCAGCCGACTAGCGGCCCCCCCCTACAATGAGCAGTTCTTC; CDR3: CASSRLAAPPYNEQFF
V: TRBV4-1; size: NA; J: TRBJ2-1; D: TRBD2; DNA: TGCGCCAGCAGCCAAGAAGCCAGCGGGGGCTACAATGAGCAGTTCTTC; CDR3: CASSQEASGGYNEQFF